The TCR beta chain described here comes from a study of OX40 agonist ivuxolimab in advanced cancers. Study background: Participants averaged approximately 60 years of age (range about 23 to 80) and were approximately 81% male.

Germline assignment: CDR1 SGHRS and CDR2 YFSETQ. CDR3 length equals 19 residues. Between the trimmed V and J ends, which lost 4 bases and 4 bases, there was a span of 27 bases. This table comes from immunoSEQ multiplex PCR, and its TCRdb copy is limited to in-frame clones, with some not included. The sample has roughly 73,000 clones, around 88% seen once; the top ten hold around 3%. This clone came up once. Its antigen is undetermined. The study's findings and limits: The authors also found low normalized T-cell clonal expansion in some nonresponders. Undetermined was the antigen specificity of the expanded peripheral T cells. Doses of 0.1 to 3.0 mg/kg were accompanied by clonal expansion of CD4+ and CD8+ blood T cells by week 6.

This sequence originates from an adult with an advanced solid tumor such as melanoma, head and neck, liver or kidney cancer. J is TRBJ2-1 and V is TRBV5-1; D possibly matches TRBD1 or TRBD2 (6 bases each). Sequenced here: CD4+ or CD8+ T cells sorted from blood, sampled in a trial of the OX40 agonist ivuxolimab. The CDR3 sequence is CASSPRGPRAGYQYNEQFF. The CDR3 DNA follows: TGCGCCAGCAGCCCCCGGGGGCCTCGGGCGGGCTATCAGTACAATGAGCAGTTCTTC.